The sequence of this TCR beta chain was determined in a study of CD8+ T cells in alopecia areata. In the study overall: Spontaneous alopecia affected the approximately 6-13-month-old C3H/HeJ graft donors, whose skin was transplanted to approximately 7-10-week-old female C3H/HeJ mice.

This clone was observed a handful of times. Its specificity is not known. The TCRdb protein fails to match the DNA translation at residue 12; the protein reported here was translated from the DNA. Genes and germline come from the mouse. The CDR3 end falls 3 residues outside the read, so it is completed with the germline J gene. This CDR3 region has 15 residues. Germline-derived CDR1 and CDR2 are FNHDT and SITEND (reference sequence). V gave up 2 bases and J gave up 7 bases; unmatched junction bases: 3. CD4, CD8alpha, NKG2D, NKG2ACE and other markers guided sorting of pooled cutaneous lymph node cells. Points from the study as a whole: Especially in alopecia totalis/universalis, lesional scalp showed greater clonality than normal scalp did. Normal skin's resident alphabeta T cells are sequenced alongside lesional scalp T cells. Possibly as an HLA-related effect, TCR sharing across patients appeared less clear than in mice.

In each case, RNA was isolated and then reverse transcribed into cDNA as the sequencing template. The method was immunoSEQ multiplex PCR; TCRdb's version includes in-frame clones alone and lacks a portion of them. The sample shows 15,000 to 20,000 clones, no singletons; the ten largest hold around a third. This chain links TRBV19 with TRBJ1-6; 10 bases align to TRBD1. TRBJ1-6 counts as an open reading frame of uncertain function. Sequencing used CD8+ T cells sorted from a lymph node. This TCR was recovered from a C3H/HeJ mouse with alopecia areata. The strain is characterized by the MHC haplotype H2-k. The CDR3 spells CASSISGQGNSPLYF. Incomplete CDR3 DNA: TGTGCCAGCAGTATTTCGGGACAGGGGAATTCGCCC.